The 20 T cell receptor beta chains presented below share a single source sample, sequenced in a study of cytomegalovirus exposure and HLA in healthy donors. Primers included in the PCR were 60 Vbeta and 13 Jbeta primers. Assay used: immunoSEQ multiplex PCR; TCRdb lists only in-frame clones, some missing. This sample carries about 210,000 clones, about 80% of them seen once, and the ten largest clones take around 6%. The sequenced material came from PBMCs. The receptors were gathered from a man in his forties in good health and CMV-seropositive.

This clone was seen only a few times. CDR3 sequence: CASSSGQGGGYEKLFF. The DNA for the CDR3 is TGTGCCAGCAGTTCGGGACAGGGGGGAGGTTATGAAAAACTGTTTTTT. The J gene is TRBJ1-4, the V gene TRBV6-6, with 11 bases that match TRBD1. Germline V gene lookup returns CDR1 MNHNY and CDR2 SVGAGI (reference sequence). This CDR3 has 16 amino acids. V was clipped by 4 bases and J by 6 bases; unmatched bases: 7.

The V call is TRBV6-4, the J call TRBJ1-4; D ambiguous. Germline CDR1 is MRHNA and CDR2 is SNTAGT. This CDR3 is 12 amino acids long. V was trimmed by 6 bases and J by 8 bases, leaving 10 bases between them. CDR3 DNA sequence: TGTGCCAGCAGACGACCGGGGGAAAAACTGTTTTTT. It yields the protein CASRRPGEKLFF.

The gene calls are TRBV5-5 and TRBJ2-1; D perhaps matches TRBD2 (6 bases). Germline V CDR1 and CDR2: SGHKS, YYEKEE (reference sequence). CDR3 length: 14 residues. V was cut by 0 bases and J by 4 bases, with 8 bases left in between. CDR3 DNA: TGTGCCAGCAGCTTGGTGGCGGGGTACAATGAGCAGTTCTTC. Its protein product is CASSLVAGYNEQFF. The full variable domain, with the rest looked up from reference TRBV5-5 and TRBJ2-1, is DAGVTQSPTHLIKTRGQQVTLRCSPISGHKSVSWYQQVLGQGPQFIFQYYEKEERGRGNFPDRFSARQFPNYSSELNVNALLLGDSALYLCASSLVAGYNEQFFGPGTRLTVL.

This clone was found a few times. V is TRBV27 and J is TRBJ1-2; TRBD1 is a possible D gene (6 bases). V was shortened by 5 bases and J by 0 bases, with 13 bases between the two germline ends. This CDR3 comprises 15 residues. Germline values: CDR1 MNHEY, CDR2 SMNVEV (reference sequence). CDR3 in amino acids: CASSIGTTANYGYTF. The DNA of the CDR3 is TGTGCCAGCAGTATAGGGACAACGGCTAACTATGGCTACACCTTC.

The rearrangement joins TRBV6-1 to TRBJ2-7; D gene unclear. V lost 6 bases and J 6 bases, leaving 15 bases between the germline ends. This CDR3 comprises 13 residues. CDR1 and CDR2 from the germline V gene are MNHNS and SASEGT. CDR3 sequence: CASRFTEKLEQYV. DNA of the CDR3: TGTGCCAGCAGGTTCACGGAGAAACTCGAGCAGTACGTC.

The rearrangement links TRBV7-3 to TRBJ2-3; D not certain. V lost 4 bases, J lost 6 bases, and 14 bases lay in between. Germline V CDR1 and CDR2: SGHTA, FQGTGA. The CDR3 runs 14 residues. CDR3 bases: TGTGCCAGCAGCTCCGGTAAAGGAGTGGATACGCAGTATTTT. Encoded protein: CASSSGKGVDTQYF.

The rearrangement links TRBV5-6 to TRBJ2-7; weak D call: TRBD1 (6 bases). The CDR3 has 14 residues. Between the trimmed V and J ends, which lost 3 bases and 7 bases, there was a span of 17 bases. CDR1 and CDR2 (germline): SGHDT, YYEEEE. This CDR3 reads CASSWGQGTEEQYV. CDR3 in DNA: TGTGCCAGCAGCTGGGGGCAGGGAACGGAAGAGCAGTACGTC.

This clone was detected only once. The chain couples TRBV7-3 to TRBJ2-5; TRBD1 aligns across 10 bases. With V trimmed by 3 bases and J by 5 bases, 6 bases remained unmatched. This CDR3 has 15 residues. Germline V gene sequence: CDR1 SGHTA, CDR2 FQGTGA. CDR3 loop: CASSLSGTGVETQYF. CDR3 in DNA: TGTGCCAGCAGCTTGTCCGGGACAGGGGTTGAGACCCAGTACTTC. Full variable domain (missing parts from reference TRBV7-3 and TRBJ2-5): GAGVSQTPSNKVTEKGKYVELRCDPISGHTALYWYRQSLGQGPEFLIYFQGTGAADDSGLPNDRFFAVRPEGSVSTLKIQRTERGDSAVYLCASSLSGTGVETQYFGPGTRLLVL.

The V gene is TRBV10-1, the J gene TRBJ2-7; D perhaps matches TRBD2 (8 bases). Trimming stripped 2 bases from V and 5 bases from J, with 19 bases between. The CDR3 is 16 amino acids. Germline V CDR1 and CDR2: WNHNN, SYGVQD (reference sequence). CDR3 sequence reads: CASSEPREEGGHEQYF. CDR3 sequence (DNA): TGCGCCAGCAGTGAGCCGCGGGAGGAAGGGGGCCACGAGCAGTACTTC.

This chain links TRBV9 with TRBJ2-7; D is perhaps TRBD1 (6 bases). Germline values: CDR1 SGDLS, CDR2 YYNGEE. CDR3 length equals 14 residues. Trimming removed 0 bases from V and 1 base from J, with 8 bases in between. The CDR3 protein is CASSVGDTSYEQYF. In DNA, the CDR3 is TGTGCCAGCAGCGTAGGGGACACTTCCTACGAGCAGTACTTC.

The CDR3 sequence: CASSPDSAALYGYTF. The DNA of the CDR3 is TGTGCCAGCTCACCAGACAGTGCTGCTTTGTATGGCTACACCTTC. The gene calls are TRBV18 and TRBJ1-2, with D possibly TRBD1 on 5 matching bases. The CDR3 totals 15 residues. The V gene's germline CDR1 is KGHSH and CDR2 LQKENI. Between the trimmed V and J ends, which lost 2 bases and 5 bases, there was a span of 15 bases. The variable domain in full, with the rest retrieved from reference TRBV18 and TRBJ1-2, is NAGVMQNPRHLVRRRGQEARLRCSPMKGHSHVYWYRQLPEEGLKFMVYLQKENIIDESGMPKERFSAEFPKEGPSILRIQQVVRGDSAAYFCASSPDSAALYGYTFGSGTRLTVV.

The chain carries TRBV2 and TRBJ2-1; TRBD2 matches at 8 bases. The V gene end was trimmed by 4 bases and the J gene end by 2 bases; junction bases not matched to a gene: 4. CDR1 and CDR2 from the germline V gene are SNHLY and FYNNEI. The CDR3 extends over 15 amino acids. The DNA of the CDR3 is TGTGCCAGCAGTGCCATTAGCGGGGCCTACAATGAGCAGTTCTTC. Protein: CASSAISGAYNEQFF.

In its sample, this clone was seen a few times. This chain uses TRBV6-1 with TRBJ2-7; 8 bases align to TRBD1. Germline V gene sequence: CDR1 MNHNS, CDR2 SASEGT. This CDR3 has 16 residues. V lost 0 bases and J lost 6; bases outside the gene matches: 10. The CDR3 loop is CASSEAPDRVRVEQYF. CDR3 in DNA: TGTGCCAGCAGTGAAGCCCCGGACAGGGTTAGGGTCGAGCAGTACTTC.

The chain joins TRBV11-2 to TRBJ1-6; TRBD1 matches 9 bases. The V and J ends lost 5 bases and 4 bases, in that order; junction bases with no gene match: 9. The CDR3 spans 17 residues. Germline CDR1 is SGHAT and CDR2 is FQNNGV. Written as DNA, the CDR3 is TGTGCCAGCAGCCTACCGGACAGGGGAAATTATAATTCACCCCTCCACTTT. The encoded protein is CASSLPDRGNYNSPLHF.

A single count supports this clone. The rearrangement joins TRBV7-2 to TRBJ2-7, with D possibly matching TRBD2 (5 bases). With 1 base removed from V and 9 bases from J, the gap between germline ends came to 10 bases. The CDR3 loop spans 12 amino acids. In germline, CDR1 is SGHTA, CDR2 FQGNSA. The CDR3 DNA sequence: TGTGCCAGCAGCTTAGTTACGCGGGCGCAGTACTTC. Translation gives CASSLVTRAQYF.

The gene calls are TRBV5-5 and TRBJ2-1; 11 bases fit TRBD2. V lost 0 bases, J lost 7 bases, and 3 bases stayed unmatched. CDR1 is SGHKS and CDR2 is YYEKEE in the germline V gene (reference sequence). This CDR3 contains 15 residues. CDR3 bases: TGTGCCAGCAGCTTGGTACTAGCGGGAGTAAATGAGCAGTTCTTC. Protein sequence: CASSLVLAGVNEQFF.

The chain couples TRBV2 to TRBJ2-4; TRBD1 aligns across 11 bases. The CDR3 is 15 amino acids. Germline values: CDR1 SNHLY, CDR2 FYNNEI. V lost 4 bases to trimming and J lost 3 bases; unmatched junction nucleotides: 2. CDR3 coding DNA: TGTGCCAGCAGTGGGACAGGGGGCGGCAAAAACATTCAGTACTTC. Its protein is CASSGTGGGKNIQYF. The full variable domain, completed using reference TRBV2 and TRBJ2-4, is EPEVTQTPSHQVTQMGQEVILRCVPISNHLYFYWYRQILGQKVEFLVSFYNNEISEKSEIFDDQFSVERPDGSNFTLKIRSTKLEDSAMYFCASSGTGGGKNIQYFGAGTRLSVL.

The genes are TRBV7-6 and TRBJ2-3; maybe TRBD1 (5 bases). V was trimmed by 2 bases and J by 1 base, leaving 22 bases between them. The CDR3 runs 19 residues. Per germline, CDR1 SGHVS and CDR2 FNYEAQ. The CDR3 DNA reads TGTGCCAGCAGCTTAAGGGGTAGCAAAACATCCCGGCGCACAGATACGCAGTATTTT. It yields the protein CASSLRGSKTSRRTDTQYF.

This CDR3 is CASSTGTSGTDTQYF. DNA for the CDR3: TGTGCCAGCAGTACCGGGACTAGCGGGACAGATACGCAGTATTTT. V gene TRBV6-5 combines with J gene TRBJ2-3; 12 bases agree with TRBD2. Germline CDR1 reads MNHEY; CDR2 reads SVGAGI. The V gene end was trimmed by 5 bases and the J gene end by 3 bases; junction bases not matched to a gene: 3. CDR3 length equals 15 residues.

This clone was counted once. The rearrangement links TRBV30 to TRBJ1-1; D gene uncertain. The CDR3 spans 12 residues. Germline lookup yields CDR1 GTSNPN and CDR2 SVGIG (reference sequence). V was clipped by 1 base and J by 4 bases, with 7 bases between them. This CDR3 is CAWSEPSTEAFF. CDR3 nucleotide sequence: TGTGCCTGGAGTGAACCGAGCACTGAAGCTTTCTTT.